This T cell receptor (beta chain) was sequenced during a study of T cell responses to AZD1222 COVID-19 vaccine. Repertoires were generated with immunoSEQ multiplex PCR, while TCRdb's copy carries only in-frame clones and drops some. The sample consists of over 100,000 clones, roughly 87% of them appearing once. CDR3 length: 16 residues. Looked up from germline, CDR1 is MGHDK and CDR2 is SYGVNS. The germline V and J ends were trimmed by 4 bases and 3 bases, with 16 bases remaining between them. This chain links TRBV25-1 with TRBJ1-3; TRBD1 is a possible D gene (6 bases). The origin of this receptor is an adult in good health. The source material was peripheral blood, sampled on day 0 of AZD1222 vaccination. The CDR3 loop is CASSAVVRGLGNTIYF. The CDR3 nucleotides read TGTGCCAGCAGTGCAGTGGTGCGGGGGCTTGGAAACACCATATATTTT.